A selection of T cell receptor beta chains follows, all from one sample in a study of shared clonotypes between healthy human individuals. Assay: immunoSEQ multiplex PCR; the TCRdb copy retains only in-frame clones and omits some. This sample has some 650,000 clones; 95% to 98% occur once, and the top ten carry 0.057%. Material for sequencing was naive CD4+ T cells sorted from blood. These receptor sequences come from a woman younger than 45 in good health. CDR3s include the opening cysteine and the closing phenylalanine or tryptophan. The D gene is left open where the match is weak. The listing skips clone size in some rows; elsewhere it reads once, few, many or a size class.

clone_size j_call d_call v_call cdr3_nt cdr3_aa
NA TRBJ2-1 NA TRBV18 TGTGCCAGCTCACCCCTTGCGGGACTTCTAGGCGATGAGCAGTTCTTC CASSPLAGLLGDEQFF
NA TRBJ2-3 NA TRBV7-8 TGTGCCAGCAGCTTAGGTTCGGGGGATACGCAGTATTTT CASSLGSGDTQYF
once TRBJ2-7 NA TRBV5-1 TGCGCCAGCAGCTTGGTTGCGCCGTCCCCCCGGGTTAGCTCCTACGAGCAGTACTTC CASSLVAPSPRVSSYEQYF
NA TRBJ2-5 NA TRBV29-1 TGCAGCGCGCGGGGACAGCAAGAGACCCAGTACTTC CSARGQQETQYF
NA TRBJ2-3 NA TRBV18 TGTGCCAGCTCACCCCTGGTGAGGGAGTTGGGCACAGATACGCAGTATTTT CASSPLVRELGTDTQYF
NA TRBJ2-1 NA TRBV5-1 TGCGCCAGCAGCAAGAACAATGAGCAGTTCTTC CASSKNNEQFF
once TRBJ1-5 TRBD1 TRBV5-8 TGTGCCAGCAGCTCGGGACAGGGAAGGAATCAGCCCCAGCATTTT CASSSGQGRNQPQHF
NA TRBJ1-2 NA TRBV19 TGTGCCAGTAGTATAGGAAGGACCGCCAACTATGGCTACACCTTC CASSIGRTANYGYTF
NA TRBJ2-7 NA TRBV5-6 TGTGCCAGCAGACTGCGAAGCTCCTACGAGCAGTACTTC CASRLRSSYEQYF
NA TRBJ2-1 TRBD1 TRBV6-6 TGTGCCAGCAGTTTGGACAGGCTTGAGCAGTTCTTC CASSLDRLEQFF
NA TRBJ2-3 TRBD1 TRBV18 TGTGCCAGCTCACCACGAGACAGGGGGAGCACAGATACGCAGTATTTT CASSPRDRGSTDTQYF
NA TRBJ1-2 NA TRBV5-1 TGCGCCAGCAGCCCCGGACAGAACTATGGCTACACCTTC CASSPGQNYGYTF
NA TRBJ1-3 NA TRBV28 TGTGCCAGCAGTCTACCCGGGTCCTTGTCTGGAAACACCATATATTTT CASSLPGSLSGNTIYF
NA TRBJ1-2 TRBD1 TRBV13 TGTGCCAGCAGCTTCCGACAGGGGGGCTTTAACTATGGCTACACCTTC CASSFRQGGFNYGYTF
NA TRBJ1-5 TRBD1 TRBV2 TGTGCCAGCAGCCGCCGGGACAGGGGTGATCAGCCCCAGCATTTT CASSRRDRGDQPQHF
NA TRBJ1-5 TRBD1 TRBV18 TGTGCCAGCTCACCCAGGGACAGTTGGGATCAGCCCCAGCATTTT CASSPRDSWDQPQHF
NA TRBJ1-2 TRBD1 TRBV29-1 TGCAGCGTTGGACAGGGGGACTATGGCTACACCTTC CSVGQGDYGYTF
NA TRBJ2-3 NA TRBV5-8 TGTGCCAGCAGCTTGTGGCAGGGTCCGAGCACAGATACGCAGTATTTT CASSLWQGPSTDTQYF
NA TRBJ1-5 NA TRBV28 TGTGCCAGCAGTTTAGAGATCATTAGGGGATTACAGCCCCAGCATTTT CASSLEIIRGLQPQHF
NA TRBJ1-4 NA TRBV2 TGTGCCAGCAGTGAAAGGGGGGCAAGCCTGGCTAATGAAAAACTGTTTTTT CASSERGASLANEKLFF
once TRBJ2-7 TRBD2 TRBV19 TGTGCCAGTAGTTCCCGGGGGGAGCTCTCCTACGAGCAGTACTTC CASSSRGELSYEQYF
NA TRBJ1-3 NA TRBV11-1 TGTGCCAGCAGCTTGTTGGTAACGTCAGGGGACTCTGGAAACACCATATATTTT CASSLLVTSGDSGNTIYF
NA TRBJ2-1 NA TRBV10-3 TGTGCCATCAGCCTCGCCTCCGTACAGGGCGGTGAGCAGTTCTTC CAISLASVQGGEQFF
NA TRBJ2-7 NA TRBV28 TGTGCCAGCAGTGGGCCGGGATCGGGGGACTACGAGCAGTACTTC CASSGPGSGDYEQYF
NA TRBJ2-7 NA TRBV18 TGTGCCAGCTCACCACCGGGCAGCTACGAGCAGTACTTC CASSPPGSYEQYF
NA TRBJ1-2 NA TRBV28 TGTGCCAGCAGTCCCTGGGGGCCTCAAAGGAGCTATGGCTACACCTTC CASSPWGPQRSYGYTF
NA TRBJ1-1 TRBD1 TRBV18 TGTGCCAGCTCACCCGGACAGGGAAGAGTTGGCACTGAAGCTTTCTTT CASSPGQGRVGTEAFF
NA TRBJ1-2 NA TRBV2 TGTGCCAGCAGGGCATCAGGTCAACTAAACTATGGCTACACCTTC CASRASGQLNYGYTF
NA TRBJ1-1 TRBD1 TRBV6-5 TGTGCCAGCAGTCTAAGGGACAGCACCACTGAAGCTTTCTTT CASSLRDSTTEAFF
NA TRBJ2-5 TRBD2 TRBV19 TGTGCCAGTAGTCCCGAGACTAGCGGGAGGGAGACCCAGTACTTC CASSPETSGRETQYF
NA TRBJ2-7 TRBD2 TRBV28 TGTGCCAGCAGTTTACGCGGGAGGGCCCTCCACGAGCAGTACTTC CASSLRGRALHEQYF
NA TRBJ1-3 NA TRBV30 TGTGCCTGGAGTGCCTTGGCCATTGGAAACACCATATATTTT CAWSALAIGNTIYF
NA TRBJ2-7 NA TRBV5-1 TGCGCCAGCAGCACAGACAGGACTCACGAGCAGTACTTC CASSTDRTHEQYF
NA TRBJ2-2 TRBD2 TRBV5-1 TGCGCCAGCAGTACTAGCGACACCGGGGAGCTGTTTTTT CASSTSDTGELFF
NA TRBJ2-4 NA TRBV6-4 TGTGCCAGCAGCCCCAGGTCGAGCTTAGCCAAAAACATTCAGTACTTC CASSPRSSLAKNIQYF
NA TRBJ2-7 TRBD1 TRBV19 TGTGCCAGTAAGGGACAGGGGGCGGCCGAGCAGTACTTC CASKGQGAAEQYF
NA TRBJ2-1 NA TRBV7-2 TGTGCCAGTAGAAGGTCCAGCTCCTACAATGAGCAGTTCTTC CASRRSSSYNEQFF
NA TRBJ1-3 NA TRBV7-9 TGTGCCAGTGGCGAAGGTGGTGGAAACACCATATATTTT CASGEGGGNTIYF
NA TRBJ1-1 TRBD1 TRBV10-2 TGCGCCAGCAGTCTGGACAGGGGGGTTCTCTCTGAAGCTTTCTTT CASSLDRGVLSEAFF
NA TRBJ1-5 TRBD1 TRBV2 TGTGCCAGCAGGAAAGGGGAGGGGGCCGGTCAGCCCCAGCATTTT CASRKGEGAGQPQHF
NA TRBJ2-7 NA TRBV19 TGTGCCAGTAGTACCCAAGCCTACGAGCAGTACTTC CASSTQAYEQYF
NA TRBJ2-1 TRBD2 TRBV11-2 TGTGCCAGCAGCCCACCGCCTAGCGGGATAGGGTATGAGCAGTTCTTC CASSPPPSGIGYEQFF
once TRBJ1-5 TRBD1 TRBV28 TGTGCCAGCAGTTCCACAGGGGGCGGTCAGCCCCAGCATTTT CASSSTGGGQPQHF
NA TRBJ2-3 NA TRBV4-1 TGCGCCAGCAGCCAAGGGATCCTAGCGAACCCAGATACGCAGTATTTT CASSQGILANPDTQYF